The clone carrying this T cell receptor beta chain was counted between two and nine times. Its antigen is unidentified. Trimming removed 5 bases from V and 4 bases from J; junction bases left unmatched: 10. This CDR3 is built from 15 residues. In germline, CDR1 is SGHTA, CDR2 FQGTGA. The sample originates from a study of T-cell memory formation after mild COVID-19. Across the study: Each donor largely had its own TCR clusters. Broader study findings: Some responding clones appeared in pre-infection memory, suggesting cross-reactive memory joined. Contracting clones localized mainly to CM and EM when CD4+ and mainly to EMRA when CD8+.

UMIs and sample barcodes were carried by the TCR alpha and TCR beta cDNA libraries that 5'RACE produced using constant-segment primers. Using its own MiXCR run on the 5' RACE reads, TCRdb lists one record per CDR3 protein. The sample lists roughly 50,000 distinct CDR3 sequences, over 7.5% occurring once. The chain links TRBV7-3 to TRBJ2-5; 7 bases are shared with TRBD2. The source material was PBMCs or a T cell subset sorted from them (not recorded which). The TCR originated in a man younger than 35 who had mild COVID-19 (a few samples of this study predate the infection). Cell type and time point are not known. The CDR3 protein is CASSPTTGLGETQYF. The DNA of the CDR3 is TGTGCCAGCAGCCCAACCACCGGACTAGGAGAGACCCAGTACTTC.